This T cell receptor (beta chain) was profiled in a study of T-cell reconstitution after alpha-beta-depleted transplantation in children. Unique molecular identifiers were incorporated into the prepared TCRbeta library. TCRdb passed the PCR reads through MiXCR, listing each CDR3 protein once. The sample lists about 480,000 distinct CDR3 sequences, around 12% occurring once. This CDR3 has 12 amino acids. Trimming cost V 3 bases and J 1 base, with 6 bases left between them. Germline assignment: CDR1 SQVTM and CDR2 ANQGSEA. This chain links TRBV29-1 with TRBJ2-5, with D hard to call. The sequencing here drew on PBMCs from the stem cell graft donor, taken from the stem cell graft. The clonotype comes from a human donor who donated a stem cell graft to a child with combined immunodeficiency. The CDR3 loop is CSVESGQETQYF. CDR3 nucleotide sequence: TGCAGCGTTGAGTCAGGCCAAGAGACCCAGTACTTC. Full variable domain (outside the CDR3, taken from reference TRBV29-1 and TRBJ2-5): SAVISQKPSRDICQRGTSLTIQCQVDSQVTMMFWYRQQPGQSLTLIATANQGSEATYESGFVIDKFPISRPNLTFSTLTVSNMSPEDSSIYLCSVESGQETQYFGPGTRLLVL.